This T cell receptor beta chain came from a study of identical twins. Notes on the study in general: While abundant cord blood beta clonotypes carried fewer insertions, memory repertoires showed no such pattern.

With regard to this clonotype: Its cognate antigen is unknown.

All donors were healthy, and all were Caucasian. MiXCR, run by TCRdb on the 5' RACE reads, gives a single entry per CDR3 protein. This table has 130,000 to 150,000 distinct CDR3 sequences, approximately 4% appearing once. The CDR3 consists of 14 residues. CDR1 and CDR2 from the germline V gene are MNHNS and SASEGT. V shed 6 bases and J 8 bases; nucleotides not matched to a gene: 3. The V call is TRBV6-1, the J call TRBJ2-1; 14 bases line up with TRBD2. Sequences were obtained from memory T cells sorted from blood. This TCR was recovered from a man aged 18 to 30 in good health. The CDR3 is CASRTSGRAYEQFF. The CDR3 DNA follows: TGTGCCAGCAGGACTAGCGGGAGGGCATATGAGCAGTTCTTC.